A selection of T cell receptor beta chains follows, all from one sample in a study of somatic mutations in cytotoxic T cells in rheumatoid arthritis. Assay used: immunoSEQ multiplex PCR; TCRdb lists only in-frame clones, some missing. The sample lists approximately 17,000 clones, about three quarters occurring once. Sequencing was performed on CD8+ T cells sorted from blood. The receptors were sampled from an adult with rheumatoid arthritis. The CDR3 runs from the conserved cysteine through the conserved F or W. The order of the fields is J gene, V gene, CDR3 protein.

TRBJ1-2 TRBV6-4 CASSDWVKGYTF
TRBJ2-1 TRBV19 CASSIDPGEVREQFF
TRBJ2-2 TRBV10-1 CASSETNTGELFF
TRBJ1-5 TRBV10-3 CAIGGTDKSRPQHF
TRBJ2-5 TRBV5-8 CASSYGTGVGETQYF
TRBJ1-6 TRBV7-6 CASSPSTGTGLNSPLHF
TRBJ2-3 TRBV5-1 CASSLGGADTQYF
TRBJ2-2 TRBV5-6 CASSLPLNTGELFF
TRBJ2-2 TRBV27 CASISFLRDRGVGELFF
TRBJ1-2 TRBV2 CASSGDRNTPWAYGYTF
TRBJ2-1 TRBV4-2 CASSQDWTSGGNEQFF
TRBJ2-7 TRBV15 CATSLRDRGSYEQYF
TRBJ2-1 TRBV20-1 CSAREVSEQFF
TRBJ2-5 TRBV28 CAILGETQYF
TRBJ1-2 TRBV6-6 CASLWDINYGYTF
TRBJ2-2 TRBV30 CAWNGNTGELFF
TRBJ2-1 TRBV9 CASSVKEGPNNEQFF
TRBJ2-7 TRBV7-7 CASSLVDGVRNEQYF
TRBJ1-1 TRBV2 CASSDLRSEAGTEAFF
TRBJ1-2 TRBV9 CASSPREDTF
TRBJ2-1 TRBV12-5 CASGLVRVNEQFF
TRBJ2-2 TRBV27 CATSGRPYTGELFF
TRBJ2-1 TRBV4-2 CASSHPTSGGYNEQFF
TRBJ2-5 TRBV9 CASSVGLAGLRETQYF
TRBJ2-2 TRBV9 CASSENLGGQGDTGELFF
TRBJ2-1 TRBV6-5 CASSYGAGGLNEQFF
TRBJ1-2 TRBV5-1 CASSLTGGLDGYTF
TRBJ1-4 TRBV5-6 CASSSAIEKLFF
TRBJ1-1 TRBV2 CATNTGTGTNTEAFF
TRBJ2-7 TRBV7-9 CASSLDRGPLYEQYF
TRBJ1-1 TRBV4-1 CASSQLLTGTGGTEAFF
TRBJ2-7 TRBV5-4 CASSPSRSYEQYF
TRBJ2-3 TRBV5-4 CASSPPGDRASTDTQYF
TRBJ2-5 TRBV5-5 CASSLGLLGQEGETQYF
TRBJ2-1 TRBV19 CASSYGVSGQLWNEQFF
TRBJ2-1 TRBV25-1 CASSEGEQFF
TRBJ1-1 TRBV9 CASSGEKAFF
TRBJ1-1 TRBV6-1 CASIIGGKTEAFF
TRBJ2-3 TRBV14 CASSQDVGRDTQYF
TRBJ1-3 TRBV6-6 CASTEDGNTIYF
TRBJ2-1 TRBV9 CASSVGLGGYNEQFF
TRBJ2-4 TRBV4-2 CASSPGGIQYF
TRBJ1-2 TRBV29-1 CSVDAVNYGYTF